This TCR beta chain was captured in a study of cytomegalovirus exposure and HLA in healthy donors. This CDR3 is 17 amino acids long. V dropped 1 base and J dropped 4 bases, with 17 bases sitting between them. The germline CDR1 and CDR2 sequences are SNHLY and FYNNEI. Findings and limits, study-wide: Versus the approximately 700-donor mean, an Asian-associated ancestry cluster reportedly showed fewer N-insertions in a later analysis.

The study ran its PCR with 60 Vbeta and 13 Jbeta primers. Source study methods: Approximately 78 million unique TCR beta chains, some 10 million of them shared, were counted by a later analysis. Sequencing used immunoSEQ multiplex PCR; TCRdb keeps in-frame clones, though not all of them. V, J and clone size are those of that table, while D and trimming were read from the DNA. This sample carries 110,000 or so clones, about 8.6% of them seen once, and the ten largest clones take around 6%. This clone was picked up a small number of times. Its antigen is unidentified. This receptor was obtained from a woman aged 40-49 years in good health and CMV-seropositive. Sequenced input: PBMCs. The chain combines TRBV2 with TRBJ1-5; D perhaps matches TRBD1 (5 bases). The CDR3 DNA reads TGTGCCAGCAGTGAAGGGGCCAGGCCGGGGGGTAATCAGCCCCAGCATTTT. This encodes CASSEGARPGGNQPQHF. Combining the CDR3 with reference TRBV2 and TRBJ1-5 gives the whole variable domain EPEVTQTPSHQVTQMGQEVILRCVPISNHLYFYWYRQILGQKVEFLVSFYNNEISEKSEIFDDQFSVERPDGSNFTLKIRSTKLEDSAMYFCASSEGARPGGNQPQHFGDGTRLSIL.